This T cell receptor (beta chain) came from a study of human T cells and chemical hapten exposure. Within the library, unique molecular identifiers were attached to each individual cDNA molecule. TCRdb recomputed calls from the RACE reads with MiXCR, one row per CDR3 protein. Here the sample spans some 46,000 distinct CDR3 sequences, 3.5% to 4.5% being singletons. The time point is: healthy volunteer bleed at 2 weeks. Unfractionated whole blood yielded the extracted total RNA. CDR3 length: 15 residues. From germline, CDR1 is SGHTA and CDR2 FQGTGA. The V end lost 5 bases, the J end lost 5 bases, and 18 bases lay between the germline ends. At least ten counts were recorded for this clonotype.

The receptor was derived from a female donor in good health. Some clones in this sample may be carry-over from other donors' samples. The V gene is TRBV7-3, the J gene TRBJ2-5; D tentatively reads TRBD1 or TRBD2 (5 bases each). The material sequenced was whole blood. The CDR3 spells CASSVSPGLGETQYF. CDR3 coding DNA: TGTGCCAGCAGCGTTTCTCCGGGGCTGGGGGAGACCCAGTACTTC.